This T cell receptor beta chain came from a study of synovial regulatory T cells in juvenile arthritis. TCRdb's table, derived via immunoSEQ multiplex PCR, lists solely in-frame clones and lacks some. The sample shows 7,500 to 10,000 clones, and approximately 0.37% sits with its ten largest clones. This CDR3 comprises 15 residues. No DNA is listed. Germline loops: CDR1 SGHTA, CDR2 FQGNSA. Material: Treg cells from blood. Subset noted: remaining (HLA-DR-negative) circulating blood Treg cells. V usage is TRBV7-2 and J usage is TRBJ2-3; TCRdb's assignment of TRBD2 cannot be checked, as there is no DNA. The receptor was derived from a donor between 2 and 29 years old with juvenile idiopathic arthritis. CDR3 region: CAVARAGGGADTQYF. Full variable domain (remainder filled in from reference TRBV7-2 and TRBJ2-3): GAGVSQSPSNKVTEKGKDVELRCDPISGHTALYWYRQSLGQGLEFLIYFQGNSAPDKSGLPSDRFSAERTGGSVSTLTIQRTQQEDSAVYLCAVARAGGGADTQYFGPGTRLTVL.